This T cell receptor beta chain was identified in a study of T-cell reconstitution after alpha-beta-depleted transplantation in children. A TCRbeta library incorporating unique molecular identifiers was prepared. In TCRdb, the PCR reads were re-called with MiXCR into one record per CDR3 protein. The sample contains over 400,000 distinct CDR3 sequences, around 12% of which appear only once. Germline CDR1 is SEHNR and CDR2 is FQNEAQ (reference sequence). V lost 5 bases, J lost 3 bases, and 21 bases lay in between. The CDR3 runs to 17 residues. The sample was PBMCs from the stem cell graft donor, taken from the stem cell graft. This clonotype originated in a human donor who donated a stem cell graft to a child with combined immunodeficiency. The chain is built from TRBV7-9 and TRBJ2-3; unclear D gene. Written as DNA, the CDR3 is TGTGCCAGCAGCCCTCCTCGCTATGTGGTGGGGACAGATACGCAGTATTTT. It specifies CASSPPRYVVGTDTQYF. The full variable domain, completed using reference TRBV7-9 and TRBJ2-3, is DTGVSQNPRHKITKRGQNVTFRCDPISEHNRLYWYRQTLGQGPEFLTYFQNEAQLEKSRLLSDRFSAERPKGSFSTLEIQRTEQGDSAMYLCASSPPRYVVGTDTQYFGPGTRLTVL.